This T cell receptor (beta chain) stems from a study of CD8 T cells in Susac syndrome. Details on this clonotype: Its antigen is not known.

Sequencing of TCR beta drew on CD8+ and CD4+ T cells from blood. The TEMRA cells underwent FACS enrichment, while the CD8+ and CD4+ T cells underwent negative isolation. Study findings and constraints: There were over 15 Susac-specific public clones in total CD8+ repertoires and 5 or 6 in CD8+ TEMRA repertoires.

The CDR3 runs 16 residues. Trimming stripped 0 bases from V and 0 bases from J, with 12 bases between. In germline, CDR1 is MGHRA, CDR2 YSYEKL. A quantity of roughly 0.5 to 1 ug RNA underwent reverse transcription using random hexamers. One entry per CDR3 protein results from TCRdb running MiXCR on the immunoSEQ multiplex PCR reads. The sample yields around 100,000 distinct CDR3 sequences, 95% seen once. The sample taken for sequencing was CD8+ T cells from PBMCs. The sequence was obtained from a human donor with Susac syndrome. The chain couples TRBV4-1 to TRBJ2-7; no reliable D call. The CDR3 bases are TGCGCCAGCAGCCAAGATGGAAAGGCGAGCTCCTACGAGCAGTACTTC. This gives the protein CASSQDGKASSYEQYF.